There are many counts of the clone carrying this T cell receptor (beta chain). The antigen remains undetermined. TCR beta CDR3 region amplification was performed from RNA transcripts. The TCR CDR3 first-round RT-PCR relied on the HTBI primer set. TCRdb itself ran the multiplex PCR reads through MiXCR, one entry per CDR3 protein. The sample includes 460,000 or so distinct CDR3 sequences, over 13% seen only once; the top ten take under 20%. Diagnostic assessment was based on clinical symptoms, serum thyroxine and TRAb, thyroid ultrasound and orbital computed tomography. Out of approximately 9.9 ml of fresh peripheral blood came the PBMCs. This record belongs to a study of T cells in Graves' hyperthyroidism and ophthalmopathy. Whole-study findings and limits: Stable hyperthyroidism and ophthalmopathy were separated using 13 V-J signatures.

The sequence was collected from a woman aged 18-30 years with Graves' hyperthyroidism. Material for sequencing was blood.

CDR3 in amino acids: CASSLGLAVGELFF. In nucleotides, the CDR3 is TGCGCCAGCAGCTTGGGACTAGCGGTCGGGGAGCTGTTTTTT. The chain uses TRBV5-1 and TRBJ2-2; 9 bases map to TRBD2. Looked up from germline, CDR1 is SGHRS and CDR2 is YFSETQ. The ends lost 0 bases at V and 7 bases at J; junction bases unmatched: 1. CDR3 length equals 14 residues.